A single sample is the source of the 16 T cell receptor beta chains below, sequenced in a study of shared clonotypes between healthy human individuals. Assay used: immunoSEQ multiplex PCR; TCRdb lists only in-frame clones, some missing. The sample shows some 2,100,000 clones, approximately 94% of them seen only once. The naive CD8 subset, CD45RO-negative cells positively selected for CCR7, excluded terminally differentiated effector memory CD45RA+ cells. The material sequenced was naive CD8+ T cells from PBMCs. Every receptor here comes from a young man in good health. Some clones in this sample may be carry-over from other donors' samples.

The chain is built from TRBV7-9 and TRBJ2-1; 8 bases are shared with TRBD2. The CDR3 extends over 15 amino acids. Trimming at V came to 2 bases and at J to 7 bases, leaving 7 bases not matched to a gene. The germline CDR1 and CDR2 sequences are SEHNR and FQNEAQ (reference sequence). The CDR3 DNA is TGTGCCAGCAGCTTACTGAGCGGGAGAAGAAATGAGCAGTTCTTC. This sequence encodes CASSLLSGRRNEQFF.

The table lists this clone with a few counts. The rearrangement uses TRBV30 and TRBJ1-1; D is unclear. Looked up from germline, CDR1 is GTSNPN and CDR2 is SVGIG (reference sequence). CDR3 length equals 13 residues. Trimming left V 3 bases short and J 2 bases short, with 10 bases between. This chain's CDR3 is CAWSPGVNTEAFF. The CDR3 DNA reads TGTGCCTGGAGCCCCGGGGTAAACACTGAAGCTTTCTTT.

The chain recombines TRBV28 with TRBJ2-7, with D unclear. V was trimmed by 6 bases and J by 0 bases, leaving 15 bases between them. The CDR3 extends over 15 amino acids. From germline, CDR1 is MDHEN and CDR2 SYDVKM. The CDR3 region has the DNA TGTGCCAGCAGCCCCTTTGAGGCCCTCTCCTACGAGCAGTACTTC. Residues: CASSPFEALSYEQYF.

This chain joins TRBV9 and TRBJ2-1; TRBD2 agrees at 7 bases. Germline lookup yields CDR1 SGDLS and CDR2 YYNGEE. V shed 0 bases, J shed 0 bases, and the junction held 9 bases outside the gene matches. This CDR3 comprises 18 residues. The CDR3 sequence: CASSVVGEGFTSYNEQFF. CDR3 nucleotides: TGTGCCAGCAGCGTAGTGGGGGAGGGCTTTACCTCCTACAATGAGCAGTTCTTC.

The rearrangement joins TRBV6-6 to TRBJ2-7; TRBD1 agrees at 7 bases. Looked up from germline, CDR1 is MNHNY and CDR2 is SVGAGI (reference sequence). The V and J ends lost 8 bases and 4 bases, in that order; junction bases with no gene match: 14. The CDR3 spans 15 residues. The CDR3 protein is CASCFGTDLAYEQYF. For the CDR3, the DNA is TGTGCCAGCTGCTTCGGGACAGACCTTGCATACGAGCAGTACTTC.

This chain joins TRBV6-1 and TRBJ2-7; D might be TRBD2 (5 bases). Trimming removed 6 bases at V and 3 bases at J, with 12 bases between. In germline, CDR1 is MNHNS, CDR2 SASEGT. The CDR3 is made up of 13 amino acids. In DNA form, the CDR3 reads TGTGCCAGCAGGTCGGGATCCCGCTACGAGCAGTACTTC. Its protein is CASRSGSRYEQYF.

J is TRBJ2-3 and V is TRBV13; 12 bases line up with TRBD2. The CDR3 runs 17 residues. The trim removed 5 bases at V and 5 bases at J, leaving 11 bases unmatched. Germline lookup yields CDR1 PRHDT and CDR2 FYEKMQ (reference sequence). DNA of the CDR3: TGTGCCAGCAGCCGGAATCTAGCGGGAGGGCCAATAGATACGCAGTATTTT. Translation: CASSRNLAGGPIDTQYF.

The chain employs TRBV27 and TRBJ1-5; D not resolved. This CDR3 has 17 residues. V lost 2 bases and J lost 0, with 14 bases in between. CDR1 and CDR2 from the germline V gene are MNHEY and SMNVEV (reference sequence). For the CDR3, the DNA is TGTGCCAGCAGTTTAGTACCGGCTCTCGCTAGCAATCAGCCCCAGCATTTT. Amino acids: CASSLVPALASNQPQHF.

The CDR3 is CASSQGGGLDVRGYTF. The CDR3 nucleotides read TGCGCCAGCAGCCAGGGTGGCGGTTTGGATGTTCGTGGCTACACCTTC. The chain uses TRBV4-1 and TRBJ1-2; D gene uncertain. The CDR3 spans 16 residues. Germline V gene data show CDR1 as MGHRA and CDR2 as YSYEKL. V lost 3 bases and J 7 bases, leaving 21 bases between the germline ends.

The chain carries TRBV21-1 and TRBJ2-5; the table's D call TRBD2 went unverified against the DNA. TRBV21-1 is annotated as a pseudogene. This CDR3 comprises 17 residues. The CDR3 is CASTSGGVGKGRETQYF. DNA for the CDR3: TGTGCCAGCACCTCAGGCGGGGTAGGGAAGGGGAGAGAGACCCAGTACTTC.

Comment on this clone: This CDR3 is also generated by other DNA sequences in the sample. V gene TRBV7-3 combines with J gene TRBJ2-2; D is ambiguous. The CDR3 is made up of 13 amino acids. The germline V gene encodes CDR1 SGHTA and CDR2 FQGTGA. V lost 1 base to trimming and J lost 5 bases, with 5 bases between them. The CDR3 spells CASSLIGTGELFF. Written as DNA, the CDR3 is TGTGCCAGCAGCTTAATAGGGACCGGGGAGCTGTTTTTT.

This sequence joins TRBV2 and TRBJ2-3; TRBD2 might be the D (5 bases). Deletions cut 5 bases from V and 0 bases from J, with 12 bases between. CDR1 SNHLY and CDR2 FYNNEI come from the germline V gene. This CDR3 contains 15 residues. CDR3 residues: CASSPSGASTDTQYF. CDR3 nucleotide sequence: TGTGCCAGCAGTCCCAGCGGAGCTAGCACAGATACGCAGTATTTT.

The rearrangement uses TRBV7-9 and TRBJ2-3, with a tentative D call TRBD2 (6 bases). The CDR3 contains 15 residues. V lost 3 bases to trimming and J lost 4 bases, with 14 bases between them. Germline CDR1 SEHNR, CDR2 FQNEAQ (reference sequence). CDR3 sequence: CASSFWRDRSDTQYF. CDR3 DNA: TGTGCCAGCAGCTTTTGGAGGGATCGATCAGATACGCAGTATTTT.

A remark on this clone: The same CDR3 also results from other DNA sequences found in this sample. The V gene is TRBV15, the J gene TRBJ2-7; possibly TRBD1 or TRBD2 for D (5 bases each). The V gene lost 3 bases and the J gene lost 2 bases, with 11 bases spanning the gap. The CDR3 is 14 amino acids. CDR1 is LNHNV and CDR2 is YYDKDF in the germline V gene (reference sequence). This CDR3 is CATSRGTGPYEQYF. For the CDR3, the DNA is TGTGCCACCAGCAGGGGGACGGGACCCTACGAGCAGTACTTC.

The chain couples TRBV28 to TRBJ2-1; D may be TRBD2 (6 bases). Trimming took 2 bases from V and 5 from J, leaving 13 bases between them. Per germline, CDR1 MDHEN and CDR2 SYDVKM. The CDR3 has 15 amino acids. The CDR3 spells CASSLPGSGNNEQFF. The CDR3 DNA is TGTGCCAGCAGTTTACCCGGGAGTGGCAACAATGAGCAGTTCTTC.

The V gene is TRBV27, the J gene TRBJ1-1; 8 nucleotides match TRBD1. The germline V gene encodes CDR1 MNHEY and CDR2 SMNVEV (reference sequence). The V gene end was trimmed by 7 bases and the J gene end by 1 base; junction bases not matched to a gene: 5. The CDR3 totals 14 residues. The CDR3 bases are TGTGCCAGCACCTCCGGGACAGGGAACACTGAAGCTTTCTTT. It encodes CASTSGTGNTEAFF.